A selection of T cell receptor beta chains follows, all from one sample in a study of human thymus T cells. Libraries were prepared by immunoSEQ multiplex PCR; TCRdb keeps only in-frame clonotypes and omits some of them. This repertoire shows about 44,000 clones, 85% to 95% found once; its top ten account for more than 0.1%. Source material: blood. These receptors came from a boy under two years old with a congenital heart defect but otherwise immunologically healthy. Both conserved end residues are part of each CDR3. The D gene is left open where the match is weak. Part of the rows lack a size; the others show once, few, many or a class for expanded clones.

CDR3nt: TGTGCCAGCAGTTACGGGCGAGACACTGAAGCTTTCTTT; CDR3aa: CASSYGRDTEAFF; abundance: NA; j_gene: TRBJ1-1; d_gene: NA; v_gene: TRBV6-5
CDR3nt: TGTGCCAGCAGCTTATCCCTTAATCAGCCCCAGCATTTT; CDR3aa: CASSLSLNQPQHF; abundance: NA; j_gene: TRBJ1-5; d_gene: NA; v_gene: TRBV7-9
CDR3nt: TGTGCCAGCAGCTCCGGGGCCTACAATGAGCAGTTCTTC; CDR3aa: CASSSGAYNEQFF; abundance: NA; j_gene: TRBJ2-1; d_gene: NA; v_gene: TRBV28
CDR3nt: TGCGCCAGCAGCCAAGATCGGAGGGGGCTGAGGGGAAACACCATATATTTT; CDR3aa: CASSQDRRGLRGNTIYF; abundance: NA; j_gene: TRBJ1-3; d_gene: TRBD1; v_gene: TRBV4-1
CDR3nt: TGTGCCAGCAGCGTAGGTGGAAGGGGTGTGACTGAAGCTTTCTTT; CDR3aa: CASSVGGRGVTEAFF; abundance: NA; j_gene: TRBJ1-1; d_gene: NA; v_gene: TRBV9
CDR3nt: TGTGCCAGCAGTTTAACAGGGCAGCCCCAGCATTTT; CDR3aa: CASSLTGQPQHF; abundance: once; j_gene: TRBJ1-5; d_gene: NA; v_gene: TRBV27
CDR3nt: TGCGCCAGCAGCTTGGTACAGTTGAACACTGAAGCTTTCTTT; CDR3aa: CASSLVQLNTEAFF; abundance: NA; j_gene: TRBJ1-1; d_gene: NA; v_gene: TRBV5-1
CDR3nt: TGTGCCAGCAGCTTAATCGGCGGGGGGGCGGAGACCCAGTACTTC; CDR3aa: CASSLIGGGAETQYF; abundance: NA; j_gene: TRBJ2-5; d_gene: TRBD2; v_gene: TRBV7-3
CDR3nt: TGCGCCAGCAGCCAAGTGGGGGTCCCCTACAGGGCAACTAATGAAAAACTGTTTTTT; CDR3aa: CASSQVGVPYRATNEKLFF; abundance: NA; j_gene: TRBJ1-4; d_gene: NA; v_gene: TRBV4-1
CDR3nt: TGCAGTGCTAGATCTAACACTGAAGCTTTCTTT; CDR3aa: CSARSNTEAFF; abundance: few; j_gene: TRBJ1-1; d_gene: NA; v_gene: TRBV20-1
CDR3nt: TGTGCCAGCTCACCCGGGACTAGCGGCTACAATGAGCAGTTCTTC; CDR3aa: CASSPGTSGYNEQFF; abundance: NA; j_gene: TRBJ2-1; d_gene: TRBD2; v_gene: TRBV18
CDR3nt: TGTGCCAGCAGCTTAGCCGGGGTCTACGAGCAGTACTTC; CDR3aa: CASSLAGVYEQYF; abundance: NA; j_gene: TRBJ2-7; d_gene: NA; v_gene: TRBV7-8
CDR3nt: TGTGCCAGCAGCCCCGACAGATACTATGGCTACACCTTC; CDR3aa: CASSPDRYYGYTF; abundance: NA; j_gene: TRBJ1-2; d_gene: NA; v_gene: TRBV7-2
CDR3nt: TGTGCCAGCTCACCGTATAAGGGACAGGGAACAGATACGCAGTATTTT; CDR3aa: CASSPYKGQGTDTQYF; abundance: NA; j_gene: TRBJ2-3; d_gene: TRBD1; v_gene: TRBV18
CDR3nt: TGCGCCAGCAGCACCGACAGTAACTATGGCTACACCTTC; CDR3aa: CASSTDSNYGYTF; abundance: NA; j_gene: TRBJ1-2; d_gene: NA; v_gene: TRBV5-1
CDR3nt: TGTGCCACCAGCAGAGACACTAACTATGGCTACACCTTC; CDR3aa: CATSRDTNYGYTF; abundance: NA; j_gene: TRBJ1-2; d_gene: NA; v_gene: TRBV15
CDR3nt: TGTGCCAGCAGCAAAGAACAGGGGCCGATGGAGACCCAGTACTTC; CDR3aa: CASSKEQGPMETQYF; abundance: NA; j_gene: TRBJ2-5; d_gene: TRBD1; v_gene: TRBV7-9
CDR3nt: TGTGCCAGCAGTTGGGGGAAAGGGGATACGCAGTATTTT; CDR3aa: CASSWGKGDTQYF; abundance: NA; j_gene: TRBJ2-3; d_gene: NA; v_gene: TRBV6-4
CDR3nt: TGTGCCATCAGTGGACAGGGAAATTGGAACGAGCAGTACTTC; CDR3aa: CAISGQGNWNEQYF; abundance: NA; j_gene: TRBJ2-7; d_gene: TRBD1; v_gene: TRBV10-3
CDR3nt: TGTGCCAGCAGCCGTACAGGGATTTTTAATTCACCCCTCCACTTT; CDR3aa: CASSRTGIFNSPLHF; abundance: NA; j_gene: TRBJ1-6; d_gene: NA; v_gene: TRBV13
CDR3nt: TGTGCAAGTCGCCTAAGGACTGCGGAAAAACTGTTTTTT; CDR3aa: CASRLRTAEKLFF; abundance: NA; j_gene: TRBJ1-4; d_gene: NA; v_gene: TRBV12-2
CDR3nt: TGCGCCAGCAGCCAAGTCCATAGTAACGAGCAGTACTTC; CDR3aa: CASSQVHSNEQYF; abundance: NA; j_gene: TRBJ2-7; d_gene: NA; v_gene: TRBV4-1
CDR3nt: TGTGCCAGCAGTTTAGCGGGGGGGGTGGATACGCAGTATTTT; CDR3aa: CASSLAGGVDTQYF; abundance: NA; j_gene: TRBJ2-3; d_gene: TRBD2; v_gene: TRBV28
CDR3nt: TGTGCCAGCAGTTGGGACGGGACAGGGGGCACAGATACGCAGTATTTT; CDR3aa: CASSWDGTGGTDTQYF; abundance: NA; j_gene: TRBJ2-3; d_gene: TRBD1; v_gene: TRBV2
CDR3nt: TGTGCCAGCAGGCTCCCCTGGGATGAGCAGTTCTTC; CDR3aa: CASRLPWDEQFF; abundance: once; j_gene: TRBJ2-1; d_gene: NA; v_gene: TRBV7-9
CDR3nt: TGTGCCAGCTCTGCCAGCGGGGGGTTGTCCTACGAGCAGTACTTC; CDR3aa: CASSASGGLSYEQYF; abundance: NA; j_gene: TRBJ2-7; d_gene: TRBD2; v_gene: TRBV18
CDR3nt: TGTGCCAGCAGCTTAATCCGCTCCTACGAGCAGTACTTC; CDR3aa: CASSLIRSYEQYF; abundance: once; j_gene: TRBJ2-7; d_gene: NA; v_gene: TRBV7-2
CDR3nt: TGTGCCAGCAGTGCGGAAATGAACACTGAAGCTTTCTTT; CDR3aa: CASSAEMNTEAFF; abundance: NA; j_gene: TRBJ1-1; d_gene: NA; v_gene: TRBV6-4
CDR3nt: TGTGCCAGCAGTTACTCCTACGAGCAGTACTTC; CDR3aa: CASSYSYEQYF; abundance: NA; j_gene: TRBJ2-7; d_gene: NA; v_gene: TRBV28
CDR3nt: TGTGCCAGCAGTTCCACTAGCGGGGGGGCTGTGATGCAGTATTTT; CDR3aa: CASSSTSGGAVMQYF; abundance: NA; j_gene: TRBJ2-3; d_gene: TRBD2; v_gene: TRBV6-5
CDR3nt: TGTGCCAGCAGCTTTGACACCTACGAGCAGTACTTC; CDR3aa: CASSFDTYEQYF; abundance: NA; j_gene: TRBJ2-7; d_gene: NA; v_gene: TRBV12-1
CDR3nt: TGTGCCAGCAGTTTGAGGAGAGGGGGCAAGTGGTATAGCAATCAGCCCCAGCATTTT; CDR3aa: CASSLRRGGKWYSNQPQHF; abundance: NA; j_gene: TRBJ1-5; d_gene: TRBD1; v_gene: TRBV27
CDR3nt: TGTGCCAGCTCAAAAATGGGCAGGGGTTCCAATCAGCCCCAGCATTTT; CDR3aa: CASSKMGRGSNQPQHF; abundance: NA; j_gene: TRBJ1-5; d_gene: NA; v_gene: TRBV27
CDR3nt: TGTGCCAGCAGCCATGGGACTAACGTCGGAGAGCAGTTCTTC; CDR3aa: CASSHGTNVGEQFF; abundance: NA; j_gene: TRBJ2-1; d_gene: TRBD2; v_gene: TRBV4-2
CDR3nt: TGTGCCATCAGTGACGGGACGCTAGGGGGAAACTATGGCTACACCTTC; CDR3aa: CAISDGTLGGNYGYTF; abundance: NA; j_gene: TRBJ1-2; d_gene: NA; v_gene: TRBV10-3
CDR3nt: TGTGCCAGCAGCGCGGACAGGTCCAATGAGCAGTTCTTC; CDR3aa: CASSADRSNEQFF; abundance: NA; j_gene: TRBJ2-1; d_gene: TRBD1; v_gene: TRBV7-9
CDR3nt: TGTGCCAGCAGGGTAGCGGGGGGACAAGAGACCCAGTACTTC; CDR3aa: CASRVAGGQETQYF; abundance: NA; j_gene: TRBJ2-5; d_gene: TRBD2; v_gene: TRBV6-6
CDR3nt: TGCGCCAGCTACAATTCGGACGGACCTCTTAACACTGAAGCTTTCTTT; CDR3aa: CASYNSDGPLNTEAFF; abundance: once; j_gene: TRBJ1-1; d_gene: NA; v_gene: TRBV5-1
CDR3nt: TGTGCCAGTAGTATAGTTACGGGGGACGGGACCTACGAGCAGTACTTC; CDR3aa: CASSIVTGDGTYEQYF; abundance: NA; j_gene: TRBJ2-7; d_gene: NA; v_gene: TRBV19
CDR3nt: TGTGCCAGCAGCCCAGCGGGGGGTGCAGATACGCAGTATTTT; CDR3aa: CASSPAGGADTQYF; abundance: NA; j_gene: TRBJ2-3; d_gene: TRBD2; v_gene: TRBV11-3
CDR3nt: TGTGCCTCGCGGACAGGCTACGAGCAGTACTTC; CDR3aa: CASRTGYEQYF; abundance: NA; j_gene: TRBJ2-7; d_gene: TRBD1; v_gene: TRBV19